The subject of this entry is one T cell receptor beta chain. Its antigen remains unidentified. This entry comes from a study of OX40 agonist ivuxolimab in advanced cancers. Data came from immunoSEQ multiplex PCR; TCRdb stores just in-frame clones and leaves some out. The sample holds fewer than 90,000 clones, approximately 86% seen once. Notes on the study in general: Averaging showed that CD8+ T cells had more expanded clones than CD4+ did. Circulating CD4+ and CD8+ T cells showed clonal expansion by week 6 at 0.1 to 3.0 mg/kg.

This TCR derives from an adult with an advanced solid tumor such as melanoma, head and neck, liver or kidney cancer. The material sequenced was CD4+ or CD8+ T cells sorted from blood, taken in a trial of the OX40 agonist ivuxolimab.

The CDR3 DNA follows: TGTGCCAGCGGGGGGCGGCAGGGAGGAAATACGCAGTATTTT. It codes for CASGGRQGGNTQYF. The chain links TRBV27 to TRBJ2-3; D tentatively reads TRBD1 or TRBD2 (6 bases each). The germline CDR1 and CDR2 sequences are MNHEY and SMNVEV (reference sequence). V was pared by 8 bases and J by 7 bases, with 19 bases between. The CDR3 contains 14 residues.